This is a list of T cell receptor beta chains from one sample in a study of T cell clonotyping in hematopoietic cell transplantation. Using immunoSEQ multiplex PCR, the repertoire was profiled, and TCRdb retains in-frame clones only, with some absent. The sample includes some 9,300 clones, less than 60% of them seen just once. Sequencing used peripheral blood mononuclear cells, obtained 100 days after allogeneic stem cell transplant. The receptors were sampled from a female patient in her forties or fifties who had an allogeneic stem cell transplant from an unrelated donor, so the T cells may come from the graft donor. Some clones in this sample may be carry-over from other donors' samples. Each CDR3 is given with its conserved first and last residue. The D gene is left open where the match is weak. Not every row has a clone size; where given, it reads once, few, many or a size class.

v_call	clone_size	j_call	d_call	cdr3_aa	cdr3_nt
TRBV7-3	.	TRBJ2-5	TRBD1	CASSLAPGQGSETQYF	TGTGCCAGCAGCTTAGCTCCGGGACAGGGATCGGAGACCCAGTACTTC
TRBV19	few	TRBJ2-5	TRBD1	CASTPTGGAETQYF	TGTGCCAGTACCCCGACAGGGGGCGCGGAGACCCAGTACTTC
TRBV30	.	TRBJ2-5	.	CAWSVQASLHQETQYF	TGTGCCTGGAGTGTACAAGCTAGCCTCCACCAAGAGACCCAGTACTTC
TRBV7-2	few	TRBJ1-2	.	CASSLDSNYGYTF	TGTGCCAGCAGCCTTGACAGTAACTATGGCTACACCTTC
TRBV30	.	TRBJ2-7	.	CAWRRGGVGEQYF	TGTGCCTGGAGGAGAGGGGGGGTAGGCGAGCAGTACTTC
TRBV29-1	.	TRBJ1-2	.	CSVEDAGVRYGGYTF	TGCAGCGTTGAAGACGCGGGGGTAAGGTATGGTGGCTACACCTTC
TRBV14	few	TRBJ1-1	TRBD1	CASSQGGQGRAFF	TGTGCCAGCAGCCAAGGCGGACAGGGGCGAGCTTTCTTT
TRBV25-1	.	TRBJ2-3	TRBD2	CASSGRLAGPSTDTQYF	TGTGCCAGCAGTGGAAGACTAGCGGGGCCTAGCACAGATACGCAGTATTTT
TRBV30	few	TRBJ2-3	.	CAFSDTQYF	TGTGCCTTTTCAGATACGCAGTATTTT
TRBV5-6	few	TRBJ1-5	.	CASAYQGAHQPQHF	TGTGCCAGCGCTTACCAGGGAGCTCATCAGCCCCAGCATTTT
TRBV30	.	TRBJ2-3	.	CAFSGTQYF	TGTGCCTTTTCAGGTACGCAGTATTTT
TRBV4-3	.	TRBJ1-6	.	CASSQAPGGNSPLHF	TGCGCCAGCAGCCAAGCCCCGGGCGGTAATTCACCCCTCCACTTT
TRBV30	.	TRBJ2-7	.	CAWTTGLPPYEQYF	TGTGCCTGGACTACAGGCCTCCCCCCCTACGAGCAGTACTTC
TRBV28	.	TRBJ1-1	.	CASSLIGTVNTEAFF	TGTGCCAGCAGTTTGATAGGAACCGTGAACACTGAAGCTTTCTTT
TRBV19	.	TRBJ1-5	.	CASSPFRNQPQHF	TGTGCCAGTAGCCCTTTTCGCAATCAGCCCCAGCATTTT
TRBV6-5	once	TRBJ2-7	TRBD1	CASSSGQGFVEQYF	TGTGCCAGCAGTTCGGGACAGGGATTCGTCGAGCAGTACTTC
TRBV7-8	few	TRBJ1-5	.	CASSLGPSNQPQHF	TGTGCCAGCAGCTTAGGGCCTAGCAATCAGCCCCAGCATTTT
TRBV5-6	few	TRBJ1-3	.	CASSFQYSGNTIYF	TGTGCCAGCAGCTTCCAGTACTCTGGAAACACCATATATTTT
TRBV6-6	.	TRBJ1-5	.	CASTQPNQPQHF	TGTGCCAGCACCCAGCCAAATCAGCCCCAGCATTTT
TRBV30	.	TRBJ2-7	.	CAWSVPGGRIDEQYF	TGTGCCTGGAGTGTACCGGGGGGCCGGATCGACGAGCAGTACTTC
TRBV11-2	.	TRBJ2-3	TRBD1	CASGTGEGTQYF	TGTGCCAGCGGGACAGGGGAGGGTACGCAGTATTTT
TRBV28	.	TRBJ2-6	.	CASSFGQLSGANVLTF	TGTGCCAGCAGTTTTGGACAGCTCTCTGGGGCCAACGTCCTGACTTTC
TRBV28	few	TRBJ2-7	TRBD2	CASSGGGDPYEQYF	TGTGCCAGCAGCGGCGGGGGGGATCCCTACGAGCAGTACTTC
TRBV27	few	TRBJ1-2	.	CASSLGGNYGYTF	TGTGCCAGCAGTTTGGGAGGGAACTATGGCTACACCTTC
TRBV4-1	.	TRBJ1-2	TRBD1	CASSHRTGSNYGYTF	TGCGCCAGCAGTCACCGGACAGGATCTAACTATGGCTACACCTTC
TRBV13	.	TRBJ2-7	.	CASSLGDGGYEQYF	TGTGCCAGCAGCTTAGGGGATGGCGGTTACGAGCAGTACTTC
TRBV30	large	TRBJ1-1	.	CAWSVGPNTEAFF	TGTGCCTGGAGTGTGGGACCCAACACTGAAGCTTTCTTT
TRBV30	.	TRBJ1-5	TRBD1	CAWGQGVNQPQHF	TGTGCCTGGGGACAGGGGGTTAATCAGCCCCAGCATTTT
TRBV4-1	.	TRBJ2-5	TRBD2	CASSQERSLAGEETQYF	TGCGCCAGCAGCCAAGAACGTTCGCTAGCGGGAGAAGAGACCCAGTACTTC
TRBV30	.	TRBJ1-5	.	CAWSGGVSNQPQHF	TGTGCCTGGAGTGGGGGGGTAAGCAATCAGCCCCAGCATTTT
TRBV19	few	TRBJ2-7	.	CATQLGGSYEQYF	TGTGCCACCCAACTCGGGGGCTCCTACGAGCAGTACTTC
TRBV6-6	few	TRBJ2-5	.	CASSRNSPRFQETQYF	TGTGCCAGCAGTCGAAATTCCCCCAGGTTCCAAGAGACCCAGTACTTC
TRBV25-1	few	TRBJ1-1	.	CASSELGTEAFF	TGTGCCAGCAGTGAATTAGGCACTGAAGCTTTCTTT
TRBV30	.	TRBJ1-3	.	CAWSWGRAGNAIYF	TGTGCCTGGAGTTGGGGAAGGGCTGGAAACGCCATATATTTT
TRBV27	.	TRBJ2-7	.	CASSLYPASSYEQYF	TGTGCCAGCAGTTTATACCCAGCGAGCTCCTACGAGCAGTACTTC
TRBV28	.	TRBJ1-4	TRBD1	CASSVWGQLPEKLFF	TGTGCCAGCAGCGTATGGGGACAGTTACCTGAAAAACTGTTTTTT
TRBV27	.	TRBJ1-2	.	CASSIPGETLNGYTF	TGTGCCAGCAGTATCCCTGGAGAGACCCTAAATGGCTACACCTTC
TRBV19	few	TRBJ2-2	.	CASGQRYTGELFF	TGTGCCAGCGGACAGAGGTACACCGGGGAGCTGTTTTTT
TRBV5-1	.	TRBJ2-5	.	CASSKSGVDETQYF	TGCGCCAGCAGCAAATCGGGAGTCGATGAGACCCAGTACTTC
TRBV27	.	TRBJ2-5	.	CASSKYRLETQYF	TGTGCCAGCAGCAAGTATCGGTTGGAGACCCAGTACTTC
TRBV9	few	TRBJ1-6	TRBD1	CASSIRTGGDSPLHF	TGTGCCAGCAGCATTAGGACAGGGGGTGATTCACCCCTCCACTTT